This TCR beta chain was obtained from a study of T cell responses to AZD1222 COVID-19 vaccine. Second-dose groups at about 4 or about 12 weeks were pooled. This clone was seen a single time. Its antigen is not known. Study-level findings and limits: Among the donors, most were white British and more were female, and clonal diversity was possibly underestimated. Baseline antibody screening turned up just a handful of seropositive AZD1222 recipients.

The CDR3 consists of 15 residues. Germline-derived CDR1 and CDR2 are SEHNR and FQNEAQ (reference sequence). Between the trimmed V and J ends, which lost 5 bases and 8 bases, there was a span of 18 bases. Some clones are missing from TCRdb's copy, which holds only in-frame ones; the method was immunoSEQ multiplex PCR. Seen here are about 150,000 clones, about nine tenths observed once, and the top ten hold about 3.3%. The sequencing here drew on peripheral blood, taken 28 days after the second AZD1222 dose. This chain joins TRBV7-9 and TRBJ1-4, with D uncertain. The receptor's source is an adult who received the AZD1222 COVID-19 vaccine. CDR3 nucleotides: TGTGCCAGCAGCCCCCCAGGTCGGGGTAACGAAAAACTGTTTTTT. It yields the protein CASSPPGRGNEKLFF.